A single sample is the source of the 6 T cell receptor beta chains below, sequenced in a study of blood T cell repertoires in COVID-19 (dated by TCRdb to the early 2020s). Receptors were amplified or captured by the immunoSEQ multiplex PCR assay. Entries here come from immuneACCESS through TCRdb and include only in-frame sequences with V and J called. Some clones fail to appear in such tables; in the studies checked, an unresolved V gene covers under half of the shortfall, and the cause of the remainder is unknown. The sample includes roughly 330,000 clones, with 70% to 90% observed a single time. The ten largest clones represent around 6% of the sample. Input material: PBMCs or T cells enriched from blood (not recorded which). The source of these receptors is a woman under 40 who had recovered from COVID-19.

About this clone itself: In the same sample, other DNA sequences code for this CDR3. J is TRBJ1-6 and V is TRBV19, with unresolved D. The CDR3 runs 12 residues. The germline CDR1 and CDR2 sequences are LNHDA and SQIVND (reference sequence). V was shortened by 8 bases and J by 8 bases, with 10 bases between the two germline ends. The CDR3 bases are TGTGCCAGTCGGTTTCGGGATTCACCCCTCCACTTT. It is translated as CASRFRDSPLHF.

The CDR3 sequence is CASSTASGGYNEQFF. The CDR3 region has the DNA TGTGCCAGCAGCACCGCTAGCGGGGGGTACAATGAGCAGTTCTTC. V gene TRBV7-3 combines with J gene TRBJ2-1; the match to TRBD2 covers 11 bases. This CDR3 comprises 15 residues. The germline V gene has CDR1 SGHTA and CDR2 FQGTGA. V gave up 5 bases and J gave up 4 bases; unmatched junction bases: 4.

The V call is TRBV29-1, the J call TRBJ2-7, with TRBD1 as a possible D gene (7 bases). Germline V gene data show CDR1 as SQVTM and CDR2 as ANQGSEA. V lost 3 bases to trimming and J lost 2 bases, with 17 bases between them. The CDR3 totals 15 residues. The CDR3 sequence: CSVESRDRVTYEQYF. In DNA, the CDR3 is TGCAGCGTTGAGTCGCGGGACAGAGTTACCTACGAGCAGTACTTC.

The rearrangement joins TRBV6-5 to TRBJ2-1; a weak D match, TRBD1 (6 bases). V dropped 6 bases and J dropped 0 bases, with 12 bases sitting between them. This CDR3 is built from 15 residues. Looked up from germline, CDR1 is MNHEY and CDR2 is SVGAGI. CDR3 sequence: CASRGHHSSYNEQFF. The DNA of the CDR3 is TGTGCCAGCAGGGGACACCACAGCTCCTACAATGAGCAGTTCTTC.

This clone was found a few times. The chain couples TRBV19 to TRBJ1-2; 9 nucleotides agree with TRBD1. CDR3 length: 14 amino acids. CDR1 is LNHDA and CDR2 is SQIVND in the germline V gene (reference sequence). Trimming removed 5 bases from V and 4 bases from J; junction bases left unmatched: 5. The CDR3 protein is CASSEDRGGYGYTF. CDR3 nucleotide sequence: TGTGCCAGTAGTGAAGACAGGGGGGGCTATGGCTACACCTTC. The whole variable domain, filled in from reference TRBV19 and TRBJ1-2, reads DGGITQSPKYLFRKEGQNVTLSCEQNLNHDAMYWYRQDPGQGLRLIYYSQIVNDFQKGDIAEGYSVSREKKESFPLTVTSAQKNPTAFYLCASSEDRGGYGYTFGSGTRLTVV.

The chain couples TRBV7-8 to TRBJ2-1; 8 bases line up with TRBD2. The V gene end was trimmed by 3 bases and the J gene end by 4 bases; junction bases not matched to a gene: 14. The CDR3 is made up of 18 amino acids. From germline, CDR1 is SGHVS and CDR2 FQNEAQ. The DNA for the CDR3 is TGTGCCAGCAGCTTCCGTGGGGGAGCGGGGGCACAATACAATGAGCAGTTCTTC. Protein product: CASSFRGGAGAQYNEQFF.